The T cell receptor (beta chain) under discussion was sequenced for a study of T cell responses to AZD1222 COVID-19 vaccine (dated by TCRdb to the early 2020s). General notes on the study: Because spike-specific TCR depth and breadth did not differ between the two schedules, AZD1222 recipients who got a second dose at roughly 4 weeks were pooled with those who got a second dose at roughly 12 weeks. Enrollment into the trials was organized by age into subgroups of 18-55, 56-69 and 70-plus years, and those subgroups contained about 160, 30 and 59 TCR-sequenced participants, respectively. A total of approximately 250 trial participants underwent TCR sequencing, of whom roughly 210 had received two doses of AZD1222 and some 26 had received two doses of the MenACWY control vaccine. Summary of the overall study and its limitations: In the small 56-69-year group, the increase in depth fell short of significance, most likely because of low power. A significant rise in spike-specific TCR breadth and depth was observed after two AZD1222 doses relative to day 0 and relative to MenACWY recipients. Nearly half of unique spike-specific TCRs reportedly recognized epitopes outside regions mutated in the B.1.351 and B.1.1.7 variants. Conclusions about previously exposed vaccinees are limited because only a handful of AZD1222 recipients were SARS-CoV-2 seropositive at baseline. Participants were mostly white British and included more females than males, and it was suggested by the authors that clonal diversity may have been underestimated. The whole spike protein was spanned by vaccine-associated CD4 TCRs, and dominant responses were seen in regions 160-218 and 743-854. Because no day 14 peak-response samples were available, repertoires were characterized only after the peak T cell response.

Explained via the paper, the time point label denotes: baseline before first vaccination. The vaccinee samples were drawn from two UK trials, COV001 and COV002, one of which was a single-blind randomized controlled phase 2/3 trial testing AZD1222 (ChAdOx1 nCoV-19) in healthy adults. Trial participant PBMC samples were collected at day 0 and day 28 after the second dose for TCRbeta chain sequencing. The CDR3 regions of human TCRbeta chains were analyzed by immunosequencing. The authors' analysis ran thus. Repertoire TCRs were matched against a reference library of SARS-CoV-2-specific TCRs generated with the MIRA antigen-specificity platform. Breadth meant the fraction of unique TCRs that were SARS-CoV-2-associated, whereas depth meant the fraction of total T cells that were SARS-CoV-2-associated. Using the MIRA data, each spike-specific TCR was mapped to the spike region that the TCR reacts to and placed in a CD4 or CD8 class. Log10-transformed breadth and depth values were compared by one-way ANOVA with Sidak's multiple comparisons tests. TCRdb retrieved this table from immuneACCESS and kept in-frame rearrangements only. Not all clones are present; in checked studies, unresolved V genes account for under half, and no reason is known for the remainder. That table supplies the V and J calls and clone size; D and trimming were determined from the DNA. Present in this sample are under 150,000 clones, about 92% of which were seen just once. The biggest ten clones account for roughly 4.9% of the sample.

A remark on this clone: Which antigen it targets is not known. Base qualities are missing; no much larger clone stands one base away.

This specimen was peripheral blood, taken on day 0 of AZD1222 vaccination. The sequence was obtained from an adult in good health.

Here the CDR3 is given as CASSFATGGHGYTF. The base sequence is TGTGCCAGCAGCTTCGCGACAGGGGGGCATGGCTACACCTTC. Here the chain combines TRBV7-8 and TRBJ1-2, and TRBD1 aligns with 9 junction nucleotides. The CDR3, from cysteine to phenylalanine, totals 14 residues. Left in the record is the CDR3 DNA by itself, 42 bases read in frame from the first base. CDR1 and CDR2 were assigned from the germline V gene as SGHVS and FQNEAQ. V loses 3 bases at its end and J loses 6 bases; junction bases beyond the gene matches: 5.